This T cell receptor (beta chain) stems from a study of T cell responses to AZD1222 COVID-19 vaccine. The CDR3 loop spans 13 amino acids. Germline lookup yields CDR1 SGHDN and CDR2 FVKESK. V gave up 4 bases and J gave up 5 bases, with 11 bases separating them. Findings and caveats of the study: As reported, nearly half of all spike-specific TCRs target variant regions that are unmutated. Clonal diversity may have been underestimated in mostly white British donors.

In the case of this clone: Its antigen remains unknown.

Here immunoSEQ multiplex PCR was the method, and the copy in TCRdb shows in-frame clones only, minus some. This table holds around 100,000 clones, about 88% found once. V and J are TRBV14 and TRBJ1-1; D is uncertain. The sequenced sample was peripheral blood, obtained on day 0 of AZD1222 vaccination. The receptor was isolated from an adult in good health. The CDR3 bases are TGTGCCAGCAGCCTTGGACGGACGACTGAAGCTTTCTTT. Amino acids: CASSLGRTTEAFF. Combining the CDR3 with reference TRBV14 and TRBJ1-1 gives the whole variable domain EAGVTQFPSHSVIEKGQTVTLRCDPISGHDNLYWYRRVMGKEIKFLLHFVKESKQDESGMPNNRFLAERTGGTYSTLKVQPAELEDSGVYFCASSLGRTTEAFFGQGTRLTVV.